The 24 T cell receptor beta chains below come from one sample, sequenced in a study of CD8 T cells in Susac syndrome. Random-hexamer reverse transcription was applied to roughly 0.45 to 1 ug RNA. Via MiXCR, TCRdb re-called the immunoSEQ multiplex PCR reads, giving one row per CDR3 protein. The sample contains fewer than 150,000 distinct CDR3 sequences, approximately 93% of which appear only once. The sequencing sample was made of CD8+ T cells from PBMCs. Source of these receptors: a human donor in good health.

This rearrangement joins TRBV27 to TRBJ1-1, with D maybe TRBD1 (5 bases). Germline loops: CDR1 MNHEY, CDR2 SMNVEV (reference sequence). This CDR3 spans 12 amino acids. V was trimmed by 6 bases and J by 7 bases, leaving 12 bases between them. The CDR3 loop is CASRTGTGEAFF. CDR3 DNA sequence: TGTGCCAGCAGGACCGGGACGGGTGAAGCTTTCTTT.

J is TRBJ2-7 and V is TRBV3-1; D may be TRBD2 (6 bases). The CDR3 runs to 16 residues. Trimming left V 0 bases short and J 0 bases short, with 12 bases between. Looked up from germline, CDR1 is LGHDT and CDR2 is YNNKEL (reference sequence). The CDR3 loop reads CASSQEVAECSYEQYF. As DNA, the CDR3 is TGTGCCAGCAGCCAAGAGGTAGCGGAATGCTCCTACGAGCAGTACTTC.

This chain uses TRBV20-1 with TRBJ2-2; no definite D call. Germline V CDR1 and CDR2: DFQATT, SNEGSKA (reference sequence). V was trimmed by 6 bases and J by 5 bases, leaving 13 bases between them. The CDR3 has 13 residues. The CDR3 DNA is TGCAGTGCCTGGGATGTAGGGACCGGGGAGCTGTTTTTT. Protein sequence: CSAWDVGTGELFF.

V is TRBV27 and J is TRBJ2-2; no clear D gene. The CDR3 has 14 amino acids. The ends were cut back, 3 bases at V and 0 bases at J, with 5 bases in the middle. In germline, CDR1 is MNHEY, CDR2 SMNVEV (reference sequence). The CDR3 here is CASSLGANTGELFF. CDR3 coding DNA: TGTGCCAGCAGTTTGGGCGCGAACACCGGGGAGCTGTTTTTT.

The chain employs TRBV7-9 and TRBJ2-5, with 9 bases lining up with TRBD2. V lost 6 bases and J lost 5; bases outside the gene matches: 10. CDR3 length equals 15 residues. Germline V gives CDR1 SEHNR, CDR2 FQNEAQ (reference sequence). The CDR3 loop reads CASSYSGSSWETQYF. CDR3 nucleotide sequence: TGTGCCAGCAGTTATAGCGGGAGTAGTTGGGAGACCCAGTACTTC.

The J gene is TRBJ1-5, the V gene TRBV27, with D unclear. Between the trimmed V and J ends, which lost 8 bases and 5 bases, there was a span of 10 bases. This CDR3 comprises 12 residues. Germline loops: CDR1 MNHEY, CDR2 SMNVEV (reference sequence). CDR3 protein: CASGTLDQPQHF. CDR3 in DNA: TGTGCCAGCGGCACTTTGGATCAGCCCCAGCATTTT.

The chain employs TRBV27 and TRBJ2-3; unclear D gene. CDR1 and CDR2 (germline): MNHEY, SMNVEV (reference sequence). The CDR3 consists of 11 residues. The ends were cut back, 6 bases at V and 8 bases at J, with 9 bases in the middle. The DNA of the CDR3 is TGTGCCAGCAGCCACGTTGGTACGCAGTATTTT. Protein product: CASSHVGTQYF.

The rearrangement joins TRBV23-1 to TRBJ2-3, with D possibly called TRBD1 or TRBD2 (5 bases each). TRBV23-1 belongs to the ORF category, with a function that is uncertain. CDR3 length: 20 amino acids. The V end was cut by 4 bases, the J end by 0 bases, with 26 bases between. The CDR3 sequence is CASSPPSSEGQSPSTDTQYF. DNA for the CDR3: TGCGCCAGCAGTCCTCCCTCTTCAGAGGGGCAGTCTCCTAGCACAGATACGCAGTATTTT.

This chain connects TRBV15 to TRBJ2-5; TRBD1 aligns across 9 bases. The length of the CDR3 is 15 residues. Trimming took 0 bases from V and 4 from J; bases not matched to a gene: 3. From germline, CDR1 is LNHNV and CDR2 YYDKDF (reference sequence). Here the CDR3 reads CATSRDRDRAETQYF. The CDR3, as DNA: TGTGCCACCAGCAGAGATCGGGACAGGGCAGAGACCCAGTACTTC. The whole variable domain, filled in from reference TRBV15 and TRBJ2-5, reads DAMVIQNPRYQVTQFGKPVTLSCSQTLNHNVMYWYQQKSSQAPKLLFHYYDKDFNNEADTPDNFQSRRPNTSFCFLDIRSPGLGDTAMYLCATSRDRDRAETQYFGPGTRLLVL.

The chain is built from TRBV5-1 and TRBJ2-1; D is uncertain. Germline CDR1 and CDR2: SGHRS and YFSETQ. Trimming cost V 8 bases and J 0 bases, with 9 bases left between them. The CDR3 length is 13 residues. CDR3 residues: CASRYGSYNEQFF. In DNA, the CDR3 is TGCGCCAGTAGGTATGGCTCCTACAATGAGCAGTTCTTC.

The V and J genes are TRBV27 and TRBJ2-1, with TRBD2 as a possible D gene (6 bases). V lost 5 bases and J lost 3, with 11 bases in between. The CDR3 is 14 amino acids. Looked up from germline, CDR1 is MNHEY and CDR2 is SMNVEV (reference sequence). CDR3 loop: CASSAKGLYNEQFF. DNA for the CDR3: TGTGCCAGCAGTGCCAAGGGACTCTACAATGAGCAGTTCTTC.

Written as DNA, the CDR3 is TGTGCCAGCAGCGTAGGGGCGGGAGGGAGATACGAGCAGTACTTC. It is translated as CASSVGAGGRYEQYF. This chain links TRBV9 with TRBJ2-7, with 9 bases aligning to TRBD2. The junction had 5 bases not matched to a gene; V was cut back by 0 bases and J by 4 bases. The CDR3 has 15 amino acids. Per germline, CDR1 SGDLS and CDR2 YYNGEE.

This clonotype was recorded once. The rearrangement uses TRBV28 and TRBJ2-5; TRBD1 agrees at 10 bases. CDR1 and CDR2 from the germline V gene are MDHEN and SYDVKM. CDR3 length: 15 amino acids. V trimming: 6 bases; J trimming: 3 bases; junction bases outside the gene matches: 7. The CDR3: CASSQEGTGEETQYF. DNA of the CDR3: TGTGCCAGCAGCCAGGAAGGGACAGGGGAAGAGACCCAGTACTTC.

The chain combines TRBV27 with TRBJ1-5; D unresolved. This CDR3 contains 13 residues. Trimming stripped 5 bases from V and 4 bases from J, with 9 bases between. In germline, CDR1 is MNHEY, CDR2 SMNVEV (reference sequence). The CDR3 region has the DNA TGTGCCAGCAGTCCCGTAGAGAATCAGCCCCAGCATTTT. It codes for CASSPVENQPQHF.

The CDR3 spells CAVGLYEQYF. CDR3 nucleotide sequence: TGTGCCGTAGGACTCTACGAGCAGTACTTC. This rearrangement joins TRBV27 to TRBJ2-7, with D tentatively TRBD2 (5 bases). The CDR3 spans 10 residues. V lost 11 bases, J lost 3 bases, and 8 bases lay in between. The V gene's germline CDR1 is MNHEY and CDR2 SMNVEV (reference sequence).

Comment on this clonotype: One end of the junction varies from germline; a read error may be responsible. V is TRBV27 and J is TRBJ1-5; a possible D gene is TRBD1 (6 bases). The CDR3 sequence is 13 residues long. Germline V lookup: CDR1 MNHEY, CDR2 SMNVEV (reference sequence). CDR3 coding DNA: TGTGCCAGCCGTTTGGGGCAGGGGAAGCCCCAGCATTTT. Residues: CASRLGQGKPQHF.

This clonotype was observed a few times. V is TRBV27 and J is TRBJ1-5; D is unclear. CDR1 and CDR2 (germline): MNHEY, SMNVEV (reference sequence). This CDR3 comprises 13 residues. Deletions cut 6 bases from V and 0 bases from J, with 6 bases between. In DNA, the CDR3 is TGTGCCAGCAGGGGGATTAGCAATCAGCCCCAGCATTTT. Translation: CASRGISNQPQHF.

J is TRBJ2-2 and V is TRBV29-1; D unclear. The V and J ends lost 3 bases and 8 bases respectively, with 10 bases between them. The V gene's germline CDR1 is SQVTM and CDR2 ANQGSEA. The CDR3 loop spans 12 amino acids. DNA of the CDR3: TGCAGCGTTGACCTCGAAACGGGGGAGCTGTTTTTT. Its protein is CSVDLETGELFF.

The chain has TRBV27 and TRBJ1-1; D ambiguous. The CDR3 consists of 16 residues. Trimming cost V 2 bases and J 3 bases, with 16 bases left between them. Per germline, CDR1 MNHEY and CDR2 SMNVEV (reference sequence). CDR3 sequence reads: CASSLRARGFDTEAFF. The CDR3 DNA sequence: TGTGCCAGCAGTTTAAGGGCACGTGGATTCGACACTGAAGCTTTCTTT.

V gene TRBV20-1 combines with J gene TRBJ1-2; D perhaps matches TRBD1 (6 bases). V dropped 6 bases and J dropped 4 bases, with 9 bases sitting between them. Per the germline V gene, CDR1 is DFQATT and CDR2 is SNEGSKA (reference sequence). The CDR3 spans 11 residues. This CDR3 reads CSASDSYGYTF. The DNA for the CDR3 is TGCAGTGCCTCGGACAGCTATGGCTACACCTTC.

This rearrangement joins TRBV11-2 to TRBJ2-3; tentative D call: TRBD1 (5 bases). Germline CDR1 SGHAT, CDR2 FQNNGV. The CDR3 length is 15 residues. V lost 8 bases, J lost 0 bases, and 15 bases lay in between. The CDR3 region has the DNA TGTGCCAGCGGGGCCGACGGACCTAGCACAGATACGCAGTATTTT. Translating gives CASGADGPSTDTQYF.

V usage is TRBV29-1 and J usage is TRBJ2-2, with D unresolved. This CDR3 is 12 amino acids long. Germline values: CDR1 SQVTM, CDR2 ANQGSEA. Trimming pared 3 bases from V and 4 bases from J, leaving 6 bases between. The CDR3 bases are TGCAGCGTTGATGGCGCCACCGGGGAGCTGTTTTTT. Its protein is CSVDGATGELFF.

The J gene is TRBJ2-7, the V gene TRBV4-1; the match to TRBD2 covers 8 bases. The germline CDR1 and CDR2 sequences are MGHRA and YSYEKL. The J segment lost 5 bases and the V segment lost 1 base, leaving 1 base of the junction unmatched. CDR3 length: 13 amino acids. CDR3 region: CASSQGLANEQYF. The CDR3 DNA is TGCGCCAGCAGCCAAGGACTAGCGAACGAGCAGTACTTC.

J is TRBJ1-1 and V is TRBV12-3 or TRBV12-4, with 7 nucleotides matching TRBD1. The length of the CDR3 is 14 residues. V was pared by 5 bases and J by 1 base, with 4 bases of the junction left unmatched. In DNA form, the CDR3 reads TGTGCCAGCAGTCATCAGGGGGGGAACACTGAAGCTTTCTTT. Protein sequence: CASSHQGGNTEAFF.